Listed below are T cell receptor beta chains from one sample, sequenced in a study of blood T cells in healthy people across ages. A single record per CDR3 protein comes from TCRdb applying MiXCR to the 5' RACE reads. Found here are about 1,800,000 distinct CDR3 sequences, 25% to 30% of them singletons; the top ten hold 7.7%. The sample consisted of blood. Receptor source: a woman aged 25-40 years in good health. The CDR3 runs from the conserved cysteine through the conserved F or W. The order of the fields is D gene, V gene, clone size, J gene, CDR3 DNA, CDR3 protein. D genes are given only for firm matches. Some rows have no size entry. The others give once, few or many, or a class for an expanded clone.

-,TRBV20-1,-,TRBJ1-5,TGCAGTGCTAGAGCCGTAATACTAGGAGGGGACATGGGTCAGCCCCAGCATTTT,CSARAVILGGDMGQPQHF
-,TRBV4-3,few,TRBJ1-1,TGCGCCAGCAGCCAGACAGTGAACTACAAGAACACTGAAGCTTTCTTT,CASSQTVNYKNTEAFF
-,TRBV7-9,few,TRBJ2-1,TGTGCCAGCAGCTTGTCGGAACTCAATGAGCAGTTCTTC,CASSLSELNEQFF
TRBD1,TRBV11-2,few,TRBJ2-1,TGTGCCAGCAGCTATAACAGGGGGCAGGATGAGCAGTTCTTC,CASSYNRGQDEQFF
-,TRBV5-1,-,TRBJ1-6,TGCGCCAGCAGCTTGAACGCAGGGGCTCGAAATTCGCCCCTCCACTTT,CASSLNAGARNSPLHF
-,TRBV5-1,few,TRBJ2-3,TGCGCCAGCAAGCCTCAAGGGGGCACAGATACGCAGTATTTT,CASKPQGGTDTQYF
-,TRBV5-1,many,TRBJ2-5,TGCGCCAGCAGCTCATATGGAAGACGGACTCAAGAGACCCAGTACTTC,CASSSYGRRTQETQYF
-,TRBV4-1,-,TRBJ2-1,TGCGCCAGCAGCCAAGAGGGGTGGGCGGCCCGGGAGTTCTTC,CASSQEGWAAREFF
TRBD2,TRBV20-1,-,TRBJ2-7,TGCAGTGTCCCCGGGACTAGCGCCTACAATGAGCAGTACTTC,CSVPGTSAYNEQYF
-,TRBV15,-,TRBJ1-4,TGTGCCACCAGCAGAGATGGGGACATCCCAACTAATGAAAAACTGTTTTTT,CATSRDGDIPTNEKLFF
TRBD2,TRBV12-3/TRBV12-4,-,TRBJ2-4,TGTGCCAGCACCCCGGGACTAGCGGGAGTCGAAGAAAACATTCAGTACTTC,CASTPGLAGVEENIQYF
TRBD1,TRBV5-1,few,TRBJ2-5,TGCGCCAGCAGCTGGACAGGAGGTTGGGAGACCCAGTACTTC,CASSWTGGWETQYF
TRBD2,TRBV14,-,TRBJ2-1,TGTGCCAGCAGCCAAACTAGCGGACTCCGGGCCAATGAGCAGTTCTTC,CASSQTSGLRANEQFF
-,TRBV11-2,-,TRBJ1-1,TGTGCCAGCAGCTTAGGGTCCGAGGGGGGATGGAAGAACACTGAAGCTTTCTTT,CASSLGSEGGWKNTEAFF
-,TRBV7-9,-,TRBJ2-1,TGTGCCAGCACTCCCGGTCAGGGGAGGGGCAATGAGCAGTTCTTC,CASTPGQGRGNEQFF
-,TRBV20-1,many,TRBJ2-7,TGCAGTGCTGGGGGTAGCTCCTACAATGAGCAGTACTTC,CSAGGSSYNEQYF
-,TRBV5-6,-,TRBJ1-6,TGTGCCAGCAGCTCAACACAGGGTTCCCTCCACTTT,CASSSTQGSLHF